These 9 T cell receptor beta chains originate from one sample sequenced in a study of T cell repertoires in ileal Crohn's disease. Some clones are missing from TCRdb's copy, which holds only in-frame ones; the method was immunoSEQ multiplex PCR. The data hold over 7,500 clones, with about 80% observed a single time. Input material: ileal tissue. The receptors originated from an adult with Crohn's disease.

The chain employs TRBV5-4 and TRBJ2-1; TRBD1 is a possible D gene (5 bases). The CDR3 consists of 15 residues. V was trimmed by 1 base and J by 2 bases, leaving 10 bases between them. Looked up from germline, CDR1 is SGHNT and CDR2 is YYREEE (reference sequence). CDR3 in amino acids: CASSLTGDTYNEQFF. In DNA form, the CDR3 reads TGTGCCAGCAGCTTGACAGGAGATACCTACAATGAGCAGTTCTTC.

The J gene is TRBJ2-7, the V gene TRBV29-1; maybe TRBD1 (6 bases). The V end was cut by 5 bases, the J end by 1 base, with 18 bases between. This CDR3 has 15 residues. Germline V CDR1 and CDR2: SQVTM, ANQGSEA. CDR3 residues: CSVTTGRTRSYEQYF. The CDR3 DNA reads TGCAGCGTTACGACAGGTCGAACACGGTCCTACGAGCAGTACTTC.

This clone was seen only a few times. This rearrangement joins TRBV4-3 to TRBJ2-7; perhaps TRBD2 as D (7 bases). CDR1 LGHNA and CDR2 YSLEER come from the germline V gene. V lost 1 base and J lost 7, with 14 bases in between. CDR3 size: 14 residues. The CDR3 DNA sequence: TGCGCCAGCAGCCAAGTCGGGGGGCTAGGGGAGCAGTACTTC. Its protein product is CASSQVGGLGEQYF.

This sequence joins TRBV5-4 and TRBJ1-5, with D tentatively TRBD1 (5 bases). Germline V gives CDR1 SGHNT, CDR2 YYREEE (reference sequence). The CDR3 runs to 14 residues. The V gene lost 2 bases and the J gene lost 3 bases, with 9 bases spanning the gap. The CDR3 spells CASSLRGANQPQHF. Here the CDR3 DNA reads TGTGCCAGCAGCTTAAGGGGTGCCAATCAGCCCCAGCATTTT.

V gene TRBV29-1 combines with J gene TRBJ1-1; D uncertain. Looked up from germline, CDR1 is SQVTM and CDR2 is ANQGSEA. V gave up 6 bases and J gave up 1 base, with 6 bases separating them. The CDR3 runs to 11 residues. This CDR3 reads CSVGRNTEAFF. Written as DNA, the CDR3 is TGCAGCGTGGGGAGGAACACTGAAGCTTTCTTT.

In its sample, this clone ranks as medium-sized (0.01 to 0.1%). The V gene is TRBV19, the J gene TRBJ1-5; no clear D gene. The V gene lost 5 bases and the J gene lost 0 bases, with 14 bases spanning the gap. Germline V CDR1 and CDR2: LNHDA, SQIVND (reference sequence). The CDR3 length is 16 residues. The CDR3 nucleotides read TGTGCCAGTAGTCCTGGAGGCGGGAATAGCAATCAGCCCCAGCATTTT. Encoded protein: CASSPGGGNSNQPQHF.

Only one count was recorded for this clone. The chain has TRBV28 and TRBJ2-3, with a weak D call TRBD1 (5 bases). The CDR3 spans 15 residues. V was shortened by 6 bases and J by 3 bases, with 16 bases between the two germline ends. The V gene's germline CDR1 is MDHEN and CDR2 SYDVKM. The CDR3 loop reads CASSSPGLLTDTQYF. The CDR3 DNA reads as TGTGCCAGCAGCTCGCCAGGGTTGTTGACAGATACGCAGTATTTT.

The chain couples TRBV27 to TRBJ2-1, with TRBD2 as a possible D gene (6 bases). The CDR3 is 14 amino acids. Germline values: CDR1 MNHEY, CDR2 SMNVEV (reference sequence). V dropped 8 bases and J dropped 4 bases, with 15 bases sitting between them. CDR3 sequence: CASSMGGVYNEQFF. The CDR3 DNA sequence: TGTGCCAGCTCTATGGGGGGTGTTTACAATGAGCAGTTCTTC.

The V and J genes are TRBV27 and TRBJ2-1; 10 bases match TRBD1. This CDR3 spans 14 amino acids. CDR1 and CDR2 from the germline V gene are MNHEY and SMNVEV (reference sequence). The junction had 6 bases not matched to a gene; V was cut back by 6 bases and J by 7 bases. As DNA, the CDR3 is TGTGCCAGCAGGACACCGGGACAGGGGAATGAGCAGTTCTTC. It translates to CASRTPGQGNEQFF.